Sequencing of this TCR beta chain was carried out in a study of blood T cell repertoires in COVID-19. Study summary: COVID-19 samples, acute and convalescent, were from the United States, Italy and Spain.

In the source study's methods: Cell counts per sample came from amplifying reference gene primers. Sequencing used immunoSEQ multiplex PCR; TCRdb keeps in-frame clones, though not all of them. D and trimming were read from the DNA, whereas the V and J calls and clone size are those reported in that table. The sample shows 110,000 to 150,000 clones, 81% of them seen only once. Germline-derived CDR1 and CDR2 are LNHDA and SQIVND (reference sequence). CDR3 size: 14 residues. Trimming cost V 11 bases and J 2 bases; bases outside gene matches: 11. This chain connects TRBV19 to TRBJ2-7; TRBD2 matches 8 bases. This sequence was found in a human donor in a cohort sampled during active COVID-19. Sequencing used peripheral blood. This CDR3 is CAHRGLAYTYEQYF. The DNA for the CDR3 is TGTGCCCATAGAGGACTAGCCTACACCTACGAGCAGTACTTC.